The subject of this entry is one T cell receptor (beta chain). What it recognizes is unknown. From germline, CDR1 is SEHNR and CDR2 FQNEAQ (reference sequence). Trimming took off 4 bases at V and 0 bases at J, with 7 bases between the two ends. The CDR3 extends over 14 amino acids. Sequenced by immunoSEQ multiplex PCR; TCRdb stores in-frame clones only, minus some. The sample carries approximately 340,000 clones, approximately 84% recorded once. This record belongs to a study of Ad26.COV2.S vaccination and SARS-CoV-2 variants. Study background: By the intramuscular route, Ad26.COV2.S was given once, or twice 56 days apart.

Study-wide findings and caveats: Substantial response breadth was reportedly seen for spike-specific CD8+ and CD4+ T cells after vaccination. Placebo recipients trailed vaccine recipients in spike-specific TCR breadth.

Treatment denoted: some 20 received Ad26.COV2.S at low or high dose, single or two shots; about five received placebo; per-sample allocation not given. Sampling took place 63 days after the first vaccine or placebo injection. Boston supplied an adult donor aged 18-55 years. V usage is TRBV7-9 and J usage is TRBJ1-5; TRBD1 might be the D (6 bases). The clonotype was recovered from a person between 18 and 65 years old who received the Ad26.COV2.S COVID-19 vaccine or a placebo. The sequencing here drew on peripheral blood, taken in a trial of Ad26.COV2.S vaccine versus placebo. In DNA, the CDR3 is TGTGCCAGCAGCTCCAGGGGTAGCAATCAGCCCCAGCATTTT. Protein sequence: CASSSRGSNQPQHF.